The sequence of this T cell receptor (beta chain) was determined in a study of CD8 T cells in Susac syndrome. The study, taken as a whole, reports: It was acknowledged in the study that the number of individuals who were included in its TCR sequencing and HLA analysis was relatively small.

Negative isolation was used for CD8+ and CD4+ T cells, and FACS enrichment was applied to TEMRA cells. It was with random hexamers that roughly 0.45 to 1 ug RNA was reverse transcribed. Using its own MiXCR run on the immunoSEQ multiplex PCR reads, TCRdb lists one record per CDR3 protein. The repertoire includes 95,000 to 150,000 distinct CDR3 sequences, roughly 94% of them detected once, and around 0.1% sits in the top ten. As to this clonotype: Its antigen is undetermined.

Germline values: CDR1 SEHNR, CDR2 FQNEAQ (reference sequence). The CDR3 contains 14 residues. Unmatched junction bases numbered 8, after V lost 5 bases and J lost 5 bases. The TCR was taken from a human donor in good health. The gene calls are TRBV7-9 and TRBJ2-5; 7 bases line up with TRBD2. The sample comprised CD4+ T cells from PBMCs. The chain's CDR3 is CASSPPPGGETQYF. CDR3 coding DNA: TGTGCCAGCAGCCCGCCCCCCGGGGGGGAGACCCAGTACTTC.